The clone carrying this T cell receptor beta chain was seen only a few times. Its target is unknown. Trimming took 2 bases from V and 4 from J; bases not matched to a gene: 7. Looked up from germline, CDR1 is MDHEN and CDR2 is SYDVKM. The CDR3 has 16 residues. These data originate in a study of T cell repertoires in cytomegalovirus infection. For the study at large: CMV infection plus the matching HLA type was flagged by public TCR beta signatures.

Findings of the study overall: Based on cumulative public TCR beta family frequency, carriers of CMV plus the relevant HLA were identified.

TCRdb reprocessed the reads with MiXCR, giving one entry per CDR3 protein. Of 740,000 or so distinct CDR3 sequences listed, less than 40% are singletons. The gene calls are TRBV28 and TRBJ2-1; TRBD1 aligns across 8 bases. The receptor was derived from a human donor in good health (CMV status not recorded). Some clones in this sample may be carry-over from other donors' samples. The specimen sequenced was PBMCs. CDR3 region: CASSLGGTGLYNEQFF. The CDR3 nucleotides read TGTGCCAGCAGTTTAGGCGGGACAGGTTTATACAATGAGCAGTTCTTC.